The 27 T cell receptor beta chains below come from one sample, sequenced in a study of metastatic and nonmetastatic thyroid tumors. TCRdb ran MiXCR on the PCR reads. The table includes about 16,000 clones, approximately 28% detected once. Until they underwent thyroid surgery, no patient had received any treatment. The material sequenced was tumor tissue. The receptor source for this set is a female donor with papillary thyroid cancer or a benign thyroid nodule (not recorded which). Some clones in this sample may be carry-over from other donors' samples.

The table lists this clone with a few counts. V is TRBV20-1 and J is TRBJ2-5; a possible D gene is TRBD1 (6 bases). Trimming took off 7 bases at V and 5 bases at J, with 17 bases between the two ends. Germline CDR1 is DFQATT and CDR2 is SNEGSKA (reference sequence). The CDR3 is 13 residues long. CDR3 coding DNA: TGCAGTGTTTCCCCAACAGGGCAGGAGACCCAGTACTTC. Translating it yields CSVSPTGQETQYF.

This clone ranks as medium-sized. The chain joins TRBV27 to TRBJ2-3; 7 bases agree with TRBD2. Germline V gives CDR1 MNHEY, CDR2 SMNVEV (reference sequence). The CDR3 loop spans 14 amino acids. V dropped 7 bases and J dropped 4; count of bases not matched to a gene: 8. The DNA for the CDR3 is TGTGCCAGCAACGGCGGGAGATACTCAGATACGCAGTATTTT. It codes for CASNGGRYSDTQYF.

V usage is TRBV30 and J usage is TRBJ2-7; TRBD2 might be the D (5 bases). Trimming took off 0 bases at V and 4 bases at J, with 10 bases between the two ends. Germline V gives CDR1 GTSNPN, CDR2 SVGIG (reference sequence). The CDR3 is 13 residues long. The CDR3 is CAWSVAEGYEQYF. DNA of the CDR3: TGTGCCTGGAGTGTAGCAGAGGGTTACGAGCAGTACTTC. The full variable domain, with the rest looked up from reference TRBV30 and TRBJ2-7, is SQTIHQWPATLVQPVGSPLSLECTVEGTSNPNLYWYRQAAGRGLQLLFYSVGIGQISSEVPQNLSASRPQDRQFILSSKKLLLSDSGFYLCAWSVAEGYEQYFGPGTRLTVT.

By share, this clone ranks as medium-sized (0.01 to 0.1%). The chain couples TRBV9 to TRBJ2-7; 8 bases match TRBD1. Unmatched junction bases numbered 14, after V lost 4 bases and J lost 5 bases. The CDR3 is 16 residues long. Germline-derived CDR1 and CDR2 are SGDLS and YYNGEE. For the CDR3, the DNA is TGTGCCAGCAGCCCCCACCCCGGACAGGGAGATAACGAGCAGTACTTC. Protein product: CASSPHPGQGDNEQYF.

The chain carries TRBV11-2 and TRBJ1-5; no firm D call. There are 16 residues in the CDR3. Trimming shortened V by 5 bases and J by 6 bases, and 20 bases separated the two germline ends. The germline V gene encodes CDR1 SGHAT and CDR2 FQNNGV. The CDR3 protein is CASSQAEGSRSQPQHF. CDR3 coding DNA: TGTGCCAGCAGCCAGGCTGAGGGCTCCAGGTCTCAGCCCCAGCATTTT.

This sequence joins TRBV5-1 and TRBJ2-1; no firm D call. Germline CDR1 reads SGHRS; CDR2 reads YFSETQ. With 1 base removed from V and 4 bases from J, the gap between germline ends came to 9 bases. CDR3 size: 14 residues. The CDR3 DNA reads TGCGCCAGCAGCTTGAACACGGGTTACAATGAGCAGTTCTTC. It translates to CASSLNTGYNEQFF.

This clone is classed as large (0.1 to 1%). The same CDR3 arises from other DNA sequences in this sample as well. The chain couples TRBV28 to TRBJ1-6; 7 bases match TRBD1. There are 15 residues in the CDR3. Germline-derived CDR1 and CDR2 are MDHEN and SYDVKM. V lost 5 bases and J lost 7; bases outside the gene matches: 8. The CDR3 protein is CASSPTQGGNSPLHF. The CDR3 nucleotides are TGTGCCAGCAGTCCGACGCAGGGGGGGAATTCACCCCTCCACTTT.

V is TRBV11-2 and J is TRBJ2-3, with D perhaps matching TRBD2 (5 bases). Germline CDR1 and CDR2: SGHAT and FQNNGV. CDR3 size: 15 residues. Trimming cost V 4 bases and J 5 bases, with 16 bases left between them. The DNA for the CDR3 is TGTGCCAGCAGCTCCCCTTTGAGGGCGGGAGATACGCAGTATTTT. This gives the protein CASSSPLRAGDTQYF.

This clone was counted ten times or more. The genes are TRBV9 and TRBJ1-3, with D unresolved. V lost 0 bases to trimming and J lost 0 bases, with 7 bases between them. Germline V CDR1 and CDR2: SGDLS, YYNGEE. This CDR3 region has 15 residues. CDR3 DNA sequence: TGTGCCAGCAGCGTAGCAGGTTACTCTGGAAACACCATATATTTT. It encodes CASSVAGYSGNTIYF. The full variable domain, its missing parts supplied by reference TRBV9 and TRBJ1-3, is DSGVTQTPKHLITATGQRVTLRCSPRSGDLSVYWYQQSLDQGLQFLIQYYNGEERAKGNILERFSAQQFPDLHSELNLSSLELGDSALYFCASSVAGYSGNTIYFGEGSWLTVV.

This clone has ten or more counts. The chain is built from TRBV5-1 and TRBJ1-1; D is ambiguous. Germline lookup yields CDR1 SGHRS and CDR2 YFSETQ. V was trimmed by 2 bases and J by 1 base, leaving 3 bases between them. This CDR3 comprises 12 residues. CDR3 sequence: CASSFGNTEAFF. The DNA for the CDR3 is TGCGCCAGCAGCTTCGGGAACACTGAAGCTTTCTTT. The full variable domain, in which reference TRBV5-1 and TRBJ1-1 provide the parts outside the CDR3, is KAGVTQTPRYLIKTRGQQVTLSCSPISGHRSVSWYQQTPGQGLQFLFEYFSETQRNKGNFPGRFSGRQFSNSRSEMNVSTLELGDSALYLCASSFGNTEAFFGQGTRLTVV.

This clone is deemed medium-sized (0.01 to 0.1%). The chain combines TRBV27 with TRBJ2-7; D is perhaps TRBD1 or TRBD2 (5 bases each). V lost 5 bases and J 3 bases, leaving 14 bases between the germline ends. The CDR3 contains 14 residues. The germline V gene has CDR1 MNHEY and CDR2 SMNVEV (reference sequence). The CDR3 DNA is TGTGCCAGCAGTCGCGTCCGAGGGGTCTACGAGCAGTACTTC. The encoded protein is CASSRVRGVYEQYF.

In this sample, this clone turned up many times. For the CDR3, the DNA is TGTGCCAGCAGCCTCCGGATCAATGAGCAGTTCTTC. Translating it yields CASSLRINEQFF. The rearrangement links TRBV16 to TRBJ2-1, with D unclear. Germline V gene lookup returns CDR1 KGHSY and CDR2 FQNENV. This CDR3 region has 12 residues. Trimming cost V 4 bases and J 6 bases, with 7 bases left between them.

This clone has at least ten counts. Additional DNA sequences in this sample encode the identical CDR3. In DNA form, the CDR3 reads TGCAGTGCTCCACAGGGGAGCTATGGCTACACCTTC. This sequence encodes CSAPQGSYGYTF. The V call is TRBV20-1, the J call TRBJ1-2, with 7 bases fitting TRBD1. V was pared by 5 bases and J by 4 bases, with 4 bases of the junction left unmatched. The CDR3 runs to 12 residues. Germline assignment: CDR1 DFQATT and CDR2 SNEGSKA (reference sequence).

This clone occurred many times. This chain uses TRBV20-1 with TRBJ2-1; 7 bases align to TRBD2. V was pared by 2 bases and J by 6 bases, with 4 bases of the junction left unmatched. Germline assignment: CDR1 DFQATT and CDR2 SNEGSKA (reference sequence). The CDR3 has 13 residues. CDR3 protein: CSARLAVINEQFF. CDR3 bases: TGCAGTGCTAGACTAGCGGTAATCAATGAGCAGTTCTTC.

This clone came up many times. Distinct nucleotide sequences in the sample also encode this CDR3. The CDR3 DNA sequence: TGCAGTGCCGAGCGGGAATACGAGCAGTACTTC. Its translation is CSAEREYEQYF. The rearrangement links TRBV20-1 to TRBJ2-7, with 7 bases lining up with TRBD2. With V trimmed by 6 bases and J by 4 bases, 3 bases remained unmatched. This CDR3 region has 11 residues. The V gene's germline CDR1 is DFQATT and CDR2 SNEGSKA (reference sequence).

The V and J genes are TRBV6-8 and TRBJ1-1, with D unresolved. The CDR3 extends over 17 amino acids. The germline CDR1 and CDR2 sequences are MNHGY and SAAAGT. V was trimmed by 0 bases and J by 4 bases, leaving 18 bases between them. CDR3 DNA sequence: TGTGCCAGCAGTTACTCGTGGGTAGGGTGGGTAGGCACTGAAGCTTTCTTT. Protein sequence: CASSYSWVGWVGTEAFF.

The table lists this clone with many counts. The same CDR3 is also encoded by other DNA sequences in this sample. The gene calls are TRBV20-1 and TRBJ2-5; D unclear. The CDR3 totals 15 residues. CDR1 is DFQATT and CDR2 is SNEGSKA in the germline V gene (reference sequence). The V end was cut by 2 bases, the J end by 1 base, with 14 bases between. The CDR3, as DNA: TGCAGTGCTAGACATGCTAGTGGGATCCAAGAGACCCAGTACTTC. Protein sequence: CSARHASGIQETQYF.

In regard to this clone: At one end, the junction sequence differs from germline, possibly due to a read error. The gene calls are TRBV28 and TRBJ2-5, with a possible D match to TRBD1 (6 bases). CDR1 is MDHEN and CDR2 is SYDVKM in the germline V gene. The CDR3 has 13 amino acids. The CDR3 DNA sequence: TGTTCCAGCAGAACACAGGGCCAAGACACCCAGTACTTC. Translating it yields CSSRTQGQDTQYF. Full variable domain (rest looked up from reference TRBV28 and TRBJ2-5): DVKVTQSSRYLVKRTGEKVFLECVQDMDHENMFWYRQDPGLGLRLIYFSYDVKMKEKGDIPEGYSVSREKKERFSLILESASTNQTSMYLCSSRTQGQDTQYFGPGTRLLVL.

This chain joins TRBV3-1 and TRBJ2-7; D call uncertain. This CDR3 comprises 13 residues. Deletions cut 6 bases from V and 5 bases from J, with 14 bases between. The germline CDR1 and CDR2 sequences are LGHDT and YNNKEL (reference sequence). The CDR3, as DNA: TGTGCCAGCAGTCAAATTGGCCCGGACGAGCAGTACTTC. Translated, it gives CASSQIGPDEQYF.

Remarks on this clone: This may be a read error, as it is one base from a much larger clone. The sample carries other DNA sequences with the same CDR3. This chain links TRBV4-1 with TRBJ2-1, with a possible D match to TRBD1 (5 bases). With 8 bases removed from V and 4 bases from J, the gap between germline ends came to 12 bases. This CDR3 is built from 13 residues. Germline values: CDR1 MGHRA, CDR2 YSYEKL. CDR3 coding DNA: TGCGCCAGCGACAGTGGGGATTACAATGAGCAGTTCTTC. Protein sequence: CASDSGDYNEQFF.

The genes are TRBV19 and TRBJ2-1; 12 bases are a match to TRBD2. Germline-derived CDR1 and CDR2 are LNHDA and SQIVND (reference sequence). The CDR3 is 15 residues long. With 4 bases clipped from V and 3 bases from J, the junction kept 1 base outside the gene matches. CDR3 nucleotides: TGTGCCAGTAGTAAACTAGCGGGGGGCTACAATGAGCAGTTCTTC. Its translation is CASSKLAGGYNEQFF.

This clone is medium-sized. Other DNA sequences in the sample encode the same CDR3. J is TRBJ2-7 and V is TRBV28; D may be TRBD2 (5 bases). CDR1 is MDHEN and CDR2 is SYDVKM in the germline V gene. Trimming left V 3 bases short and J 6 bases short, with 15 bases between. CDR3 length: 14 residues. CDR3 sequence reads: CASSFGGRGREQYF. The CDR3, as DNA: TGTGCCAGCAGTTTCGGTGGTAGAGGGCGCGAGCAGTACTTC.

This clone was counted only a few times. In nucleotides, the CDR3 is TGTGCCAGCAGCCAAGAGGGCGGCACTGAAGCTTTCTTT. This translates into CASSQEGGTEAFF. V gene TRBV3-1 combines with J gene TRBJ1-1; D is undetermined. CDR1 and CDR2 (germline): LGHDT, YNNKEL (reference sequence). V gave up 0 bases and J gave up 4 bases, with 6 bases separating them. This CDR3 comprises 13 residues.

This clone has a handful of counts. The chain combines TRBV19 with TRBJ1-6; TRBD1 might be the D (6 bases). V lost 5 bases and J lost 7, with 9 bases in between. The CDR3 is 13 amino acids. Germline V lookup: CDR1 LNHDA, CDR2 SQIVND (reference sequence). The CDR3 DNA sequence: TGTGCCAGTAGTGGAGGGGGGAATTCACCCCTCCACTTT. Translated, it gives CASSGGGNSPLHF.

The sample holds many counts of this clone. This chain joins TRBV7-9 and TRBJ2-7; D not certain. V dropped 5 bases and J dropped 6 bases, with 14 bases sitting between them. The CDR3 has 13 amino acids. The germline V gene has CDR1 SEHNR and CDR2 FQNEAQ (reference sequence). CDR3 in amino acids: CASSVEGPTEQYF. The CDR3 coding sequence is TGTGCCAGCAGCGTCGAAGGCCCAACCGAGCAGTACTTC.

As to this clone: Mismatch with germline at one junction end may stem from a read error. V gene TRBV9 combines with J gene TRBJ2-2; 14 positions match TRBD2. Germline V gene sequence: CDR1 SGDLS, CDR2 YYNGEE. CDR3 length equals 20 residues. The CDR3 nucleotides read TGTGCCAGCAGCGGGCTTTCTACAGGGACTAGCGGGAGTCGGACCGTGGAGCTGTTTTTT. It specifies CASSGLSTGTSGSRTVELFF. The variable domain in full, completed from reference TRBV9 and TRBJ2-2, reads DSGVTQTPKHLITATGQRVTLRCSPRSGDLSVYWYQQSLDQGLQFLIQYYNGEERAKGNILERFSAQQFPDLHSELNLSSLELGDSALYFCASSGLSTGTSGSRTVELFFGEGSRLTVL.

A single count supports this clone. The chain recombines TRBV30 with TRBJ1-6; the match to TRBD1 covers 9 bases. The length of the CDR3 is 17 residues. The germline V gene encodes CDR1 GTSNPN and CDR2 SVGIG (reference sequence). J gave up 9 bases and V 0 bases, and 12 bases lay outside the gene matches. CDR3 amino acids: CAWSVLSVEQGASPLHF. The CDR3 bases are TGTGCCTGGAGTGTACTGTCAGTGGAACAGGGGGCTTCACCCCTCCACTTT.